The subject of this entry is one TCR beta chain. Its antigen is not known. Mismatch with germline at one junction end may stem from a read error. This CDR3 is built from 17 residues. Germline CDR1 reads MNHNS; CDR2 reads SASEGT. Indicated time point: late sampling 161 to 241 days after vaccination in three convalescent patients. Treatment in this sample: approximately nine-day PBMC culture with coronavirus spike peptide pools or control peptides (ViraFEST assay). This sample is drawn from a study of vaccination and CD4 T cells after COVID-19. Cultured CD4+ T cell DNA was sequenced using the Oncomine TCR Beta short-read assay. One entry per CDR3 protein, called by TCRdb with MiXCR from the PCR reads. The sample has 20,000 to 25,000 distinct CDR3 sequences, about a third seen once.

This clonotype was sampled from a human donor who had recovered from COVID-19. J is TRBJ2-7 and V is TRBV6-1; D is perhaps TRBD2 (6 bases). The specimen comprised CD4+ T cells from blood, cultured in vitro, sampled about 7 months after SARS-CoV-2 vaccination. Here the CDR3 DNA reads TGTGCCATCAGTGAGTCGCCGGGGCGGGACCGCTCCTACGAGCAGTACTTC. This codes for CAISESPGRDRSYEQYF.